This TCR beta chain was profiled in a study of OX40 agonist ivuxolimab in advanced cancers. Study context: It was ivuxolimab, an agonistic anti-OX40 (CD134) antibody, that patients were treated with. Overall study results and limits: Specificity for antigen went undetermined in the expanded peripheral T cells.

As regards this clone: Its antigen is still unknown.

Using immunoSEQ multiplex PCR, the repertoire was profiled, and TCRdb retains in-frame clones only, with some absent. The sample carries about 120,000 clones, roughly 87% recorded once. At baseline, cycle 4 day 1, and cycle 7 day 1, blood was sampled. CDR1 LNHDA and CDR2 SQIVND come from the germline V gene (reference sequence). Trimming cost V 5 bases and J 5 bases, with 21 bases left between them. The CDR3 contains 16 residues. The receptor's source is an adult with an advanced solid tumor such as melanoma, head and neck, liver or kidney cancer. This chain links TRBV19 with TRBJ2-5; D is possibly TRBD2 (6 bases). The sequenced sample was CD4+ or CD8+ T cells sorted from blood, obtained in a trial of the OX40 agonist ivuxolimab. The CDR3 coding sequence is TGTGCCAGTAGTCCCCGCCGGGATGGGACTTCTGAGACCCAGTACTTC. This translates into CASSPRRDGTSETQYF. The full variable domain, its missing parts supplied by reference TRBV19 and TRBJ2-5, is DGGITQSPKYLFRKEGQNVTLSCEQNLNHDAMYWYRQDPGQGLRLIYYSQIVNDFQKGDIAEGYSVSREKKESFPLTVTSAQKNPTAFYLCASSPRRDGTSETQYFGPGTRLLVL.